Listed below are T cell receptor beta chains from one sample, sequenced in a study of blood T cell repertoires in COVID-19. Sequencing was performed with immunoSEQ multiplex PCR; in TCRdb, only in-frame clones are kept and a portion is missing. The sample carries about 200,000 clones, around 87% recorded once. Sequenced material: peripheral blood. The receptor source for this set is a man between 60 and 75 years old with acute or convalescent COVID-19. Each CDR3 is given with its conserved first and last residue. D genes are given only for firm matches. Some rows mark clone size as missing; the rest say once, few, many or name a class of expanded clone.

clone size: .
D gene: .
V gene: TRBV19
J gene: TRBJ1-1
CDR3 DNA: TGTGCTACGAAAGACAGCTTGAACACTGAAGCTTTCTTT
CDR3 protein: CATKDSLNTEAFF

clone size: .
D gene: TRBD2
V gene: TRBV6-1
J gene: TRBJ2-7
CDR3 DNA: TGTGCCAGCAGTGAACAGAACGGTCGGCGGGGGGCTTCCTACGAGCAGTACTTC
CDR3 protein: CASSEQNGRRGASYEQYF

clone size: once
D gene: TRBD1
V gene: TRBV5-1
J gene: TRBJ2-7
CDR3 DNA: TGCGCCAGCAGCTTCGGACAGGGGGGAAACGAGCAGTACTTC
CDR3 protein: CASSFGQGGNEQYF

clone size: .
D gene: .
V gene: TRBV14
J gene: TRBJ1-1
CDR3 DNA: TGTGCCAGCAGCCAAGATTTGGGGCAGATATCGGGTACTGAAGCTTTCTTT
CDR3 protein: CASSQDLGQISGTEAFF

clone size: .
D gene: TRBD1
V gene: TRBV6-5
J gene: TRBJ1-3
CDR3 DNA: TGTGCCAGCAGTTACGGGGGGACAGGGGCTGGAAACACCATATATTTT
CDR3 protein: CASSYGGTGAGNTIYF

clone size: .
D gene: TRBD1
V gene: TRBV29-1
J gene: TRBJ2-7
CDR3 DNA: TGCAGCGTTGAAAACAGGGGACCGGGCGAGCAGTACTTC
CDR3 protein: CSVENRGPGEQYF

clone size: .
D gene: TRBD1
V gene: TRBV2
J gene: TRBJ1-3
CDR3 DNA: TGTGCCAGCAGTGAACGGGCGACAGGGGGCCCTGGAAACACCATATATTTT
CDR3 protein: CASSERATGGPGNTIYF

clone size: .
D gene: .
V gene: TRBV7-8
J gene: TRBJ2-5
CDR3 DNA: TGTGCCAGCAGCTTAGCACAGGGACGGGGAGAGACCCAGTACTTC
CDR3 protein: CASSLAQGRGETQYF

clone size: .
D gene: TRBD1
V gene: TRBV3-1/TRBV3-2
J gene: TRBJ2-7
CDR3 DNA: TGTGCCAGCAGCCTCCGATTTCCCGGGACAGGCCCAAGCTCCTACGAGCAGTACTTC
CDR3 protein: CASSLRFPGTGPSSYEQYF

clone size: .
D gene: .
V gene: TRBV4-2
J gene: TRBJ2-7
CDR3 DNA: TGTGCCAGCAGCCAGGGGGGGCCTACCTCCTACGAGCAGTACTTC
CDR3 protein: CASSQGGPTSYEQYF

clone size: .
D gene: TRBD2
V gene: TRBV6-5
J gene: TRBJ2-5
CDR3 DNA: TGTGCCAGCAGGGTCCCTAGCGGGGAGACCCAGTACTTC
CDR3 protein: CASRVPSGETQYF

clone size: .
D gene: TRBD1
V gene: TRBV7-6
J gene: TRBJ1-4
CDR3 DNA: TGTGCCAGCAGCCCTAGACAGGGGGCTAATGAAAAACTGTTTTTT
CDR3 protein: CASSPRQGANEKLFF

clone size: .
D gene: .
V gene: TRBV5-1
J gene: TRBJ2-7
CDR3 DNA: TGCGCCAGCAGCTTGCTTCCGGGCTCCTACGAGCAGTACTTC
CDR3 protein: CASSLLPGSYEQYF